The rows below give T cell receptor beta chains drawn from one sample of a study of beta chain features in type 1 diabetes. TCRdb's table, derived via immunoSEQ multiplex PCR, lists solely in-frame clones and lacks some. The sample consists of roughly 450,000 clones, approximately 10% of them appearing once. The specimen sequenced was naive CD4+ T cells from blood. The source of these receptors is a woman in her late teens or twenties in good health. Both conserved end residues are part of each CDR3. The D gene is left open where the match is weak. Size is omitted from some rows. Given values are once, few, many or a class for expanded clones.

size | J | D | V | DNA | CDR3
. | TRBJ2-1 | . | TRBV7-6 | TGTGCCAGCAGCCCACAGGACGGGGCCGCTGAGCAGTTCTTC | CASSPQDGAAEQFF
few | TRBJ1-4 | . | TRBV4-3 | TGCGCCAGCAGCCAACCCACAGGGAATAATGAAAAACTGTTTTTT | CASSQPTGNNEKLFF
few | TRBJ1-2 | . | TRBV7-9 | TGTGCCAGCAGCTCGCCGGAGGGTCCCAACTATGGCTACACCTTC | CASSSPEGPNYGYTF
. | TRBJ2-2 | . | TRBV2 | TGTGCCAGCAGTGATCGGATTTCCGGGGAGCTGTTTTTT | CASSDRISGELFF
few | TRBJ2-6 | . | TRBV7-9 | TGTGCCAGCAGCCAAAGTAAGGGACTGAACTCTGGGGCCAACGTCCTGACTTTC | CASSQSKGLNSGANVLTF
few | TRBJ1-2 | TRBD1 | TRBV4-1 | TGCGCCAGCAGCCATGGACAGGGCTATGGCTACACCTTC | CASSHGQGYGYTF
. | TRBJ2-1 | TRBD2 | TRBV7-3 | TGTGCCAGCAGCCCCGTGGGGACTAGCACTCGCAATGAGCAGTTCTTC | CASSPVGTSTRNEQFF
few | TRBJ1-1 | . | TRBV29-1 | TGCAGCGTGGAGGTCCCTCCGAGGAACACTGAAGCTTTCTTT | CSVEVPPRNTEAFF
few | TRBJ2-5 | . | TRBV5-1 | TGCGCCAGCAGAGAGGGGATTATGGGGGAAGAGACCCAGTACTTC | CASREGIMGEETQYF
. | TRBJ2-5 | TRBD1 | TRBV7-8 | TGTGCCAGCAGCTCACAACGACAGGGGGCTCGTTCGGAGACCCAGTACTTC | CASSSQRQGARSETQYF
few | TRBJ2-6 | . | TRBV7-9 | TGTGCCAGCAGCTTAGCGGGCGGTGGGGCCAACGTCCTGACTTTC | CASSLAGGGANVLTF
. | TRBJ2-5 | . | TRBV4-2 | TGTGCCAGCAGCCAAGATACCAGGGCCCAAGAGACCCAGTACTTC | CASSQDTRAQETQYF
. | TRBJ2-1 | . | TRBV27 | TGTGCCAGCAGCCTGCTTAGGGGCAATGAGCAGTTCTTC | CASSLLRGNEQFF
few | TRBJ2-5 | . | TRBV7-2 | TGTGCCAGCAGCCCTATTTCCCCGTTCTTCCAAGAGACCCAGTACTTC | CASSPISPFFQETQYF
few | TRBJ1-6 | . | TRBV14 | TGTGCCAGCAGCCAGCAAACGGGGTATAATTCACCCCTCCACTTT | CASSQQTGYNSPLHF
few | TRBJ2-3 | . | TRBV25-1 | TGTGCCAGCAGTCCTAGGACAGTTGGAGATACGCAGTATTTT | CASSPRTVGDTQYF
few | TRBJ2-7 | . | TRBV18 | TGTGCCAGCTCACCAAGTCCCGCCAGCGCAGGGAACTACGAGCAGTACTTC | CASSPSPASAGNYEQYF
few | TRBJ1-5 | . | TRBV30 | TGTGCCTGGAGCGATCAATTAAGGCAGCCCCAGCATTTT | CAWSDQLRQPQHF
few | TRBJ1-1 | . | TRBV7-3 | TGTGCCAGCAGCTTATCCCCACCAGGTCACACGGGCACTGAAGCTTTCTTT | CASSLSPPGHTGTEAFF
. | TRBJ1-4 | . | TRBV29-1 | TGCAGCGTGGGACCCCTCACTAATGAAAAACTGTTTTTT | CSVGPLTNEKLFF
few | TRBJ1-2 | . | TRBV7-2 | TGTGCCAGCAGCTTAGACGGTACTGTAAACTATGGCTACACCTTC | CASSLDGTVNYGYTF
. | TRBJ1-2 | . | TRBV7-9 | TGTGCCAGCAGCGTACTTGACTCAGATGGCTACACCTTC | CASSVLDSDGYTF
. | TRBJ2-5 | . | TRBV7-3 | TGTGCCAGCAGCTTAACGTGGTCAGAGACCCAGTACTTC | CASSLTWSETQYF
few | TRBJ2-3 | . | TRBV9 | TGTGCCAGCAGCAAAGACGGAAGATTGCGGGGCGGGACAGATACGCAGTATTTT | CASSKDGRLRGGTDTQYF
few | TRBJ1-3 | . | TRBV27 | TGTGCCAGCAGTTCGAGATTCGGGGCCTACTCTGGAAACACCATATATTTT | CASSSRFGAYSGNTIYF
. | TRBJ2-1 | TRBD2 | TRBV14 | TGTGCCAGCAGCCAAGGAAGGCGACTAGCGGGCCTAGGGGGGCAGTTCTTC | CASSQGRRLAGLGGQFF
few | TRBJ2-1 | . | TRBV28 | TGTGCCAGCAGCCTTATTGACCCTGGCCAGGGTACGATGTTCTTC | CASSLIDPGQGTMFF
. | TRBJ2-1 | TRBD1 | TRBV29-1 | TGCAGCGGAAAACGCCGGGACAGGTACAATGAGCAGTTCTTC | CSGKRRDRYNEQFF
. | TRBJ2-5 | . | TRBV29-1 | TGCAGCGTTGTCGGGGTGCAAGAGACCCAGTACTTC | CSVVGVQETQYF
. | TRBJ2-5 | TRBD1 | TRBV7-9 | TGTGCCAGCAGCTTCGACAGGGCGTTTGAGACCCAGTACTTC | CASSFDRAFETQYF
few | TRBJ1-3 | . | TRBV30 | TGTGCCTGGAGTGCTCGGGTGGCTGGAAACACCATATATTTT | CAWSARVAGNTIYF
. | TRBJ2-3 | . | TRBV5-1 | TGCGCCAGCAGCCGAGAGCCGACAGAGTACACAGATACGCAGTATTTT | CASSREPTEYTDTQYF
many | TRBJ2-1 | TRBD1 | TRBV23-1 | TGCGCCAGCAGTCCGAAGGGCTGGACAGGGGGCATAGACAAGCAGTTCTTC | CASSPKGWTGGIDKQFF
. | TRBJ2-1 | TRBD2 | TRBV23-1 | TGCGCCAGCAGTCAATCAAACGTAGCTAGCGGGGGGGAGCAGTTCTTC | CASSQSNVASGGEQFF
few | TRBJ2-5 | TRBD2 | TRBV7-2 | TGTGCCAGCAGCTTAGGGAGGACTAGCTCGTCGGAGACCCAGTACTTC | CASSLGRTSSSETQYF
. | TRBJ2-2 | . | TRBV18 | TGTGCCAGCTCGTCCACGAGCACCGGGGAGCTGTTTTTT | CASSSTSTGELFF
. | TRBJ2-7 | TRBD2 | TRBV5-1 | TGCGCCAGCAGCTACCGGGAGGACTACGAGCAGTACTTC | CASSYREDYEQYF
few | TRBJ2-7 | . | TRBV5-1 | TGCGCCAGCAGCTTGGGCCAGGGCGAGCAGTACTTC | CASSLGQGEQYF
. | TRBJ2-3 | TRBD1 | TRBV5-1 | TGCGCCAGCAGCTCCGACAGGGACAACACAGATACGCAGTATTTT | CASSSDRDNTDTQYF
. | TRBJ2-3 | . | TRBV6-1 | TGTGCCAGCAGCGGTTTTACAGATACGCAGTATTTT | CASSGFTDTQYF
. | TRBJ2-2 | . | TRBV18 | TGTGCCAGCTCATCGGGACTTAACGCCGGGGAGCTGTTTTTT | CASSSGLNAGELFF
. | TRBJ2-1 | . | TRBV15 | TGTGCCACCAGCAGGGTCACAGTTTCCTACAATGAGCAGTTCTTC | CATSRVTVSYNEQFF
. | TRBJ2-5 | . | TRBV7-9 | TGTGCCAGCAGCTCCACGGCAGGGGCGGGGGAGACCCAGTACTTC | CASSSTAGAGETQYF
few | TRBJ2-5 | TRBD2 | TRBV7-2 | TGTGCCAGCAGCCCGAGCGCAAGCGGGGGGCTGGGAGAGACCCAGTACTTC | CASSPSASGGLGETQYF
once | TRBJ1-1 | TRBD1 | TRBV13 | TGTGCCAGCAGCTTACCAGACATCCGGACAGGGAATGCTGAAGCTTTCTTT | CASSLPDIRTGNAEAFF
. | TRBJ2-1 | . | TRBV4-3 | TGCGCCAGCAGCCGAGCGGGCAACTCCTACAATGAGCAGTTCTTC | CASSRAGNSYNEQFF
. | TRBJ2-3 | TRBD1 | TRBV27 | TGTGCCAGCAGTGTAAGGACAGGGACAGATACGCAGTATTTT | CASSVRTGTDTQYF
few | TRBJ2-2 | . | TRBV7-8 | TGTGCCACCCACAGGGCTCACACCGGGGAGCTGTTTTTT | CATHRAHTGELFF
few | TRBJ2-2 | . | TRBV14 | TGTGCCAGCAGCTGGGGGAACACCGGGGAGCTGTTTTTT | CASSWGNTGELFF
few | TRBJ2-3 | . | TRBV4-3 | TGCGCCAGCAGCCAAGTTCCGGTTCGGGATACGCAGTATTTT | CASSQVPVRDTQYF